One and the same sample provided the 17 T cell receptor beta chains below, sequenced in a study of naive CD8 T cells in extremely preterm neonates. The repertoire was sequenced with immunoSEQ multiplex PCR; TCRdb's copy has only in-frame clones and lacks some. The sample has under 6,000 clones; approximately 98% are singletons. Sequenced material: naive CD8+ T cells from blood. Source of these receptors: a human donor in good health.

The V call is TRBV10-3, the J call TRBJ2-5; D not resolved. The end of the DNA aligns better with TRBJ2-7, so the J call may be wrong. CDR1 is ENHRY, CDR2 SYGVKD, per germline. This CDR3 region has 13 residues. In DNA form, the CDR3 reads TGTGCCATCAAGTCGGAAACAGCCTACGAGCAGTACTTC. It encodes CAIKSETAYEQYF.

The CDR3 spells CASSLAWGQRSYEQYF. CDR3 nucleotide sequence: TGTGCCAGCAGCTTGGCCTGGGGACAGCGATCCTACGAGCAGTACTTC. The chain employs TRBV5-5 and TRBJ2-7, with 7 positions matching TRBD1. Germline-derived CDR1 and CDR2 are SGHKS and YYEKEE (reference sequence). J gave up 1 base and V 0 bases, and 7 bases lay outside the gene matches. The CDR3 has 16 amino acids.

The chain employs TRBV29-1 and TRBJ2-1; TRBD1 matches at 7 bases. The V and J ends lost 6 bases and 1 base, in that order; junction bases with no gene match: 15. The CDR3 is made up of 17 amino acids. CDR1 SQVTM and CDR2 ANQGSEA come from the germline V gene. CDR3: CSVRGEGGFASYNEQFF. As DNA, the CDR3 is TGCAGCGTCCGGGGAGAAGGGGGCTTTGCTTCCTACAATGAGCAGTTCTTC.

This chain connects TRBV5-1 to TRBJ2-1, with 11 bases identical to TRBD2. J gave up 1 base and V 0 bases, and 3 bases lay outside the gene matches. This CDR3 contains 17 residues. Germline CDR1 reads SGHRS; CDR2 reads YFSETQ. CDR3 sequence: CASSLGLAGGSYNEQFF. CDR3 sequence (DNA): TGCGCCAGCAGCTTGGGCCTAGCGGGAGGATCCTACAATGAGCAGTTCTTC.

The chain combines TRBV11-2 with TRBJ1-5; D gene uncertain. This CDR3 comprises 16 residues. Between the trimmed V and J ends, which lost 1 base and 0 bases, there was a span of 10 bases. Germline V lookup: CDR1 SGHAT, CDR2 FQNNGV. CDR3 protein: CASSLGSVYSNQPQHF. CDR3 in DNA: TGTGCCAGCAGCTTAGGGAGCGTATATAGCAATCAGCCCCAGCATTTT. Full variable domain (outside the CDR3, taken from reference TRBV11-2 and TRBJ1-5): EAGVAQSPRYKIIEKRQSVAFWCNPISGHATLYWYQQILGQGPKLLIQFQNNGVVDDSQLPKDRFSAERLKGVDSTLKIQPAKLEDSAVYLCASSLGSVYSNQPQHFGDGTRLSIL.

The rearrangement uses TRBV28 and TRBJ2-7; a weak D match, TRBD1 (6 bases). CDR1 is MDHEN and CDR2 is SYDVKM in the germline V gene. CDR3 length: 15 amino acids. Trimming cost V 5 bases and J 3 bases, with 17 bases left between them. CDR3 bases: TGTGCCAGCAGTCCCCGACTTGGGGGCCGCTACGAGCAGTACTTC. Translated: CASSPRLGGRYEQYF.

CDR3 in DNA: TGTGCCAGCAGTTTATCGAAACTAGATACGCAGTATTTT. This sequence encodes CASSLSKLDTQYF. This rearrangement joins TRBV27 to TRBJ2-3; D is unclear. Germline V lookup: CDR1 MNHEY, CDR2 SMNVEV (reference sequence). V dropped 0 bases and J dropped 5 bases, with 6 bases sitting between them. This CDR3 has 13 amino acids.

This chain joins TRBV9 and TRBJ1-1, with D uncertain. The CDR3 totals 13 residues. The ends were cut back, 4 bases at V and 4 bases at J, with 11 bases in the middle. Germline V lookup: CDR1 SGDLS, CDR2 YYNGEE. In nucleotides, the CDR3 is TGTGCCAGCAGCCTGACTGGAGTCACTGAAGCTTTCTTT. It codes for CASSLTGVTEAFF.

This clone was counted once. This chain links TRBV5-1 with TRBJ2-3; TRBD1 matches at 8 bases. The trim removed 3 bases at V and 3 bases at J, leaving 9 bases unmatched. The CDR3 spans 16 residues. CDR1 is SGHRS and CDR2 is YFSETQ in the germline V gene. CDR3 loop: CASSSPGQAITDTQYF. The CDR3, as DNA: TGCGCCAGCAGCTCCCCGGGACAGGCGATAACAGATACGCAGTATTTT.

This rearrangement joins TRBV5-6 to TRBJ1-5; D unclear. Deletions cut 5 bases from V and 6 bases from J, with 9 bases between. The CDR3 is 12 residues long. CDR1 and CDR2 from the germline V gene are SGHDT and YYEEEE. The CDR3 DNA sequence: TGTGCCAGCAGTCTCTCGGGTCAGCCCCAGCATTTT. As protein: CASSLSGQPQHF. The full variable domain, its missing parts supplied by reference TRBV5-6 and TRBJ1-5, is DAGVTQSPTHLIKTRGQQVTLRCSPKSGHDTVSWYQQALGQGPQFIFQYYEEEERQRGNFPDRFSGHQFPNYSSELNVNALLLGDSALYLCASSLSGQPQHFGDGTRLSIL.

This clone was recorded once. The chain couples TRBV9 to TRBJ2-1, with 7 bases that match TRBD2. From germline, CDR1 is SGDLS and CDR2 YYNGEE. J lost 2 bases, V lost 7 bases, and 12 bases had no gene match. The CDR3 contains 16 residues. The CDR3 region is CASDLAGVGAYNEQFF. CDR3 nucleotides: TGTGCCAGCGATCTGGCGGGAGTAGGGGCCTACAATGAGCAGTTCTTC.

V is TRBV7-9 and J is TRBJ2-7, with TRBD2 matching 9 bases. Germline CDR1 reads SEHNR; CDR2 reads FQNEAQ (reference sequence). The CDR3 sequence is 13 residues long. The V segment lost 8 bases and the J segment 3 bases; nucleotides outside the gene matches: 5. In DNA, the CDR3 is TGTGCCAGCGCGGGGGGGGAGGACTACGAGCAGTACTTC. Its translation is CASAGGEDYEQYF.

The rearrangement links TRBV5-5 to TRBJ1-1, with D perhaps TRBD1 (6 bases). The ends were cut back, 0 bases at V and 0 bases at J, with 9 bases in the middle. Germline V gene data show CDR1 as SGHKS and CDR2 as YYEKEE (reference sequence). The CDR3 is made up of 15 amino acids. CDR3 protein: CASSLGQAMNTEAFF. CDR3 DNA sequence: TGTGCCAGCAGCTTGGGACAGGCGATGAACACTGAAGCTTTCTTT.

CDR3 in DNA: TGTGCCATCGCGGGTAGCGGGACCCGCGTCGACGAGCAGTACTTC. It yields the protein CAIAGSGTRVDEQYF. This chain uses TRBV10-3 with TRBJ2-7; 8 bases match TRBD2. V trimming: 8 bases; J trimming: 5 bases; junction bases outside the gene matches: 14. This CDR3 spans 15 amino acids. Germline values: CDR1 ENHRY, CDR2 SYGVKD.

The chain links TRBV7-9 to TRBJ1-1; 8 positions agree with TRBD1. V gave up 5 bases and J gave up 1 base; unmatched junction bases: 9. CDR1 is SEHNR and CDR2 is FQNEAQ in the germline V gene (reference sequence). CDR3 length equals 16 residues. In nucleotides, the CDR3 is TGTGCCAGCAGCATATCCAATGGACAGGGGAACACTGAAGCTTTCTTT. It yields the protein CASSISNGQGNTEAFF.

The CDR3 spells CASSPHSGQGYYEQYF. As DNA, the CDR3 is TGCGCCAGCAGCCCCCACTCAGGACAGGGCTATTACGAGCAGTACTTC. This rearrangement joins TRBV4-3 to TRBJ2-7; 8 nucleotides align to TRBD1. The V gene's germline CDR1 is LGHNA and CDR2 YSLEER. CDR3 size: 16 residues. The V and J ends lost 4 bases and 4 bases, in that order; junction bases with no gene match: 12.

The chain carries TRBV5-1 and TRBJ2-7, with 7 bases lining up with TRBD1. This CDR3 comprises 15 residues. The V and J ends lost 2 bases and 0 bases, in that order; junction bases with no gene match: 5. Germline V gene data show CDR1 as SGHRS and CDR2 as YFSETQ. CDR3 amino acids: CASSFWSGGSYEQYF. CDR3 nucleotides: TGCGCCAGCAGCTTCTGGTCAGGGGGCTCCTACGAGCAGTACTTC. The whole variable domain, remainder taken from reference TRBV5-1 and TRBJ2-7, is KAGVTQTPRYLIKTRGQQVTLSCSPISGHRSVSWYQQTPGQGLQFLFEYFSETQRNKGNFPGRFSGRQFSNSRSEMNVSTLELGDSALYLCASSFWSGGSYEQYFGPGTRLTVT.